Following are 5 T cell receptor beta chains from one sample sequenced in a study of beta chain features in type 1 diabetes. No cognate antigen is known for these TCRs. Points from the study as a whole: Within each of all four CD4+ subsets, Type 1 diabetes patients had TCRB CDR3s that were moderately but significantly shorter.

The whole isolated RNA underwent reverse transcription, so sequencing captured expressed TCRB transcripts. Method: immunoSEQ multiplex PCR; TCRdb's copy keeps in-frame clones and lacks some. The sample lists around 250,000 clones; approximately 15% were seen once. What was sequenced was naive CD4+ T cells from blood. These receptors were taken from a young man with type 1 diabetes.

A note on this clone: Other DNA sequences within the sample encode an identical CDR3. V is TRBV7-9 and J is TRBJ1-2; D is possibly TRBD1 (5 bases). V was trimmed by 1 base and J by 6 bases, leaving 6 bases between them. The CDR3 is 12 amino acids. Germline V gives CDR1 SEHNR, CDR2 FQNEAQ (reference sequence). The CDR3 nucleotides read TGTGCCAGCAGCTTAGAAGGGGATGGCTACACCTTC. Translation: CASSLEGDGYTF.

Comment on this clone: The same CDR3 arises from other DNA sequences in this sample as well. The CDR3 loop is CASSYSRNTEAFF. The CDR3 bases are TGTGCCAGCAGTTACTCTCGGAACACTGAAGCTTTCTTT. The chain joins TRBV6-5 to TRBJ1-1; D unresolved. V gave up 0 bases and J gave up 1 base, with 3 bases separating them. Germline-derived CDR1 and CDR2 are MNHEY and SVGAGI. The CDR3 covers 13 residues.

This clone was picked up a small number of times. The chain employs TRBV7-9 and TRBJ2-2; TRBD1 aligns across 8 bases. Germline loops: CDR1 SEHNR, CDR2 FQNEAQ (reference sequence). V trimming: 5 bases; J trimming: 7 bases; junction bases outside the gene matches: 9. This CDR3 spans 15 amino acids. CDR3 nucleotides: TGTGCCAGCAGCCCCACCAGGGGGCCGGACGGGGAGCTGTTTTTT. Translation: CASSPTRGPDGELFF.

This chain links TRBV30 with TRBJ1-1; D gene uncertain. The germline V gene has CDR1 GTSNPN and CDR2 SVGIG (reference sequence). The ends were cut back, 2 bases at V and 4 bases at J, with 11 bases in the middle. This CDR3 has 13 residues. The CDR3 DNA follows: TGTGCCTGGAGTACACGGGGTGGCACTGAAGCTTTCTTT. It is translated as CAWSTRGGTEAFF.

The V call is TRBV6-5, the J call TRBJ2-7; 8 bases agree with TRBD2. CDR1 MNHEY and CDR2 SVGAGI come from the germline V gene. With 0 bases clipped from V and 2 bases from J, the junction kept 6 bases outside the gene matches. The length of the CDR3 is 16 residues. In DNA, the CDR3 is TGTGCCAGCAGTTACTCTTTGAGCGGGAGCCCCTACGAGCAGTACTTC. The encoded protein is CASSYSLSGSPYEQYF.